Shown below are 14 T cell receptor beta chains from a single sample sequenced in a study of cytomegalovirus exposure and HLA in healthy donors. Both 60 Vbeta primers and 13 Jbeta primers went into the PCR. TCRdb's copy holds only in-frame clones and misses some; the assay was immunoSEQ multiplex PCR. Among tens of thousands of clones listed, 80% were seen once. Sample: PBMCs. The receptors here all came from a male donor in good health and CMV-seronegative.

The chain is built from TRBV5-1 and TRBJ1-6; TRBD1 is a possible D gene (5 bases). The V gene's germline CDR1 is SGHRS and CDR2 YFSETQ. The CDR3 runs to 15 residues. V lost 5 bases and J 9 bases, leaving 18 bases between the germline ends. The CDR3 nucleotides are TGCGCCAGCAGAAGAGGTTCAGATCAGGGTTCACCCCTCCACTTT. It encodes CASRRGSDQGSPLHF.

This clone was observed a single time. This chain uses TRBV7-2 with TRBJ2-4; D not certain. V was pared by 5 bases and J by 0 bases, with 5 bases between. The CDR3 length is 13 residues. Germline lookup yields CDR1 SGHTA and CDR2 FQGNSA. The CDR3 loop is CASSLIAKNIQYF. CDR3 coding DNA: TGTGCCAGCAGCCTAATAGCCAAAAACATTCAGTACTTC.

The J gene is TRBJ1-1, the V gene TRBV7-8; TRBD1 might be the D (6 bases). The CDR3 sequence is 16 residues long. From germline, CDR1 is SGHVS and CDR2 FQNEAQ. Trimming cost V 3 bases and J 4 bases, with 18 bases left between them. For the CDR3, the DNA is TGTGCCAGCAGCTTGCCCGCGGGGGCGCGGAGCACTGAAGCTTTCTTT. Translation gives CASSLPAGARSTEAFF.

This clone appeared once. CDR3 in amino acids: CASSLMTGVNQPQHF. The DNA of the CDR3 is TGTGCCAGCAGTTTAATGACAGGGGTCAATCAGCCCCAGCATTTT. V is TRBV28 and J is TRBJ1-5, with 8 bases matching TRBD1. From germline, CDR1 is MDHEN and CDR2 SYDVKM. The CDR3 is 15 amino acids. The ends lost 2 bases at V and 3 bases at J; junction bases unmatched: 3.

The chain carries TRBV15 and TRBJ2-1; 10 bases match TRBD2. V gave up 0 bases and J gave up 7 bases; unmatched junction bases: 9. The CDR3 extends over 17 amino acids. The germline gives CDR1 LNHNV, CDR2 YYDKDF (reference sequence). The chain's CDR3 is CATSRDAAGGPGNEQFF. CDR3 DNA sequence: TGTGCCACCAGCAGAGATGCAGCGGGAGGGCCCGGAAATGAGCAGTTCTTC.

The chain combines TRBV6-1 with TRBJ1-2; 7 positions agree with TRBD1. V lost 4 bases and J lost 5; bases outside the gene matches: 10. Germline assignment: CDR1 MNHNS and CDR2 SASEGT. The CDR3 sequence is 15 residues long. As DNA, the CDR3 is TGTGCCAGCAGTGGCCCTCAACGGGACAGTTATGGCTACACCTTC. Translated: CASSGPQRDSYGYTF.

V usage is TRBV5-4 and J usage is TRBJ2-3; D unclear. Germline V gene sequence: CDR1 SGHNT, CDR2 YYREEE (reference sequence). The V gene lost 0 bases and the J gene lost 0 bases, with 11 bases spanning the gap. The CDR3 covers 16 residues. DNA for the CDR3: TGTGCCAGCAGCTTGGAGAACTTTCCAAGCACAGATACGCAGTATTTT. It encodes CASSLENFPSTDTQYF.

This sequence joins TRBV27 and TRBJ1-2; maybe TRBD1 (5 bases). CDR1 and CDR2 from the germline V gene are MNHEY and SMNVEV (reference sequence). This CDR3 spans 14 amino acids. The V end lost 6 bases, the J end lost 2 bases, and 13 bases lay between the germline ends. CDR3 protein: CASSLGHPNYGYTF. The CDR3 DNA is TGTGCCAGCAGCCTTGGACACCCGAACTATGGCTACACCTTC.

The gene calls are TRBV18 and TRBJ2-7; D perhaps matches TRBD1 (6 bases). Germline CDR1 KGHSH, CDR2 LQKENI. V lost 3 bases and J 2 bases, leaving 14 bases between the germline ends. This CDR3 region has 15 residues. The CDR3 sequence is CASSPLGTFTYEQYF. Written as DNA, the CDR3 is TGTGCCAGCTCACCTCTCGGGACATTTACCTACGAGCAGTACTTC.

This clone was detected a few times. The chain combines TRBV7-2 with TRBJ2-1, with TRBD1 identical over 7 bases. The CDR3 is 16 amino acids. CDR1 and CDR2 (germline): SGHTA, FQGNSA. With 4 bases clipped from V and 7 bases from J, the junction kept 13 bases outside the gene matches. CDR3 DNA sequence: TGTGCCAGCAGCTATCATGCAGCGACAGGGACGAATGAGCAGTTCTTC. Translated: CASSYHAATGTNEQFF.

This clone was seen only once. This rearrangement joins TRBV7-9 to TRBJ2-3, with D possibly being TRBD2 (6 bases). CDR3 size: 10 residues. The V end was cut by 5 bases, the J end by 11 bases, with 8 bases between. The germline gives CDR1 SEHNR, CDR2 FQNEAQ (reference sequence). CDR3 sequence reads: CASSGGEQYF. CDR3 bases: TGTGCCAGCAGCGGAGGGGAGCAGTATTTT.

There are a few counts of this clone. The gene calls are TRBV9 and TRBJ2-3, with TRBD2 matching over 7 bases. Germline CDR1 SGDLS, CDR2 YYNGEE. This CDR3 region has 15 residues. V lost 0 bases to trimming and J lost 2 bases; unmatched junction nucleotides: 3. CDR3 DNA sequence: TGTGCCAGCAGCGTAGAGGGACTACACACAGATACGCAGTATTTT. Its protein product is CASSVEGLHTDTQYF.

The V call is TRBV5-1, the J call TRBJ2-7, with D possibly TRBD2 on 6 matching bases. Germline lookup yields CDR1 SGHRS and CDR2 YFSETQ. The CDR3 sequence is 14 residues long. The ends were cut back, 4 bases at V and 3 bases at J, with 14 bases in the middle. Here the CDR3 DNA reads TGCGCCAGCAGCATATCCGGGAGCGACTACGAGCAGTACTTC. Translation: CASSISGSDYEQYF.

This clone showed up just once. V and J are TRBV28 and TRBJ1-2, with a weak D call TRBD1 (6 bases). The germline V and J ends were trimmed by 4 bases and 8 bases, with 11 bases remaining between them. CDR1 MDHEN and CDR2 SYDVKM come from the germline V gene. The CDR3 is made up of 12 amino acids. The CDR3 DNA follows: TGTGCCAGCAGTTCCATCACAGGGGGCTACACCTTC. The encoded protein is CASSSITGGYTF.